This T cell receptor beta chain derives from a study of OX40 agonist ivuxolimab in advanced cancers. Study-wide background: A male proportion of over 70% was recorded, with mean age around 60 years and range roughly 23 to 79. Having had anti-PD-1, anti-PD-L1 or anti-CTLA-4 therapy before was allowed, and 40% to 45% had some.

The germline V gene encodes CDR1 SGDLS and CDR2 YYNGEE. This CDR3 spans 12 amino acids. V gave up 3 bases and J gave up 5 bases, with 7 bases separating them. Sequencing was performed with immunoSEQ multiplex PCR; in TCRdb, only in-frame clones are kept and a portion is missing. The sample has 51,000 or so clones, about 85% seen once; the top ten hold 13% to 15%. The sample in question was CD4+ or CD8+ T cells sorted from blood, obtained in a trial of the OX40 agonist ivuxolimab. The chain combines TRBV9 with TRBJ2-3; D is unresolved. The receptor's source is an adult with an advanced solid tumor such as melanoma, head and neck, liver or kidney cancer. CDR3 sequence: CASSAPGDTQYF. In nucleotides, the CDR3 is TGTGCCAGCAGCGCCCCAGGAGATACGCAGTATTTT.